Listed here are 12 T cell receptor beta chains from one sample, sequenced in a study of T cells in Graves' hyperthyroidism and ophthalmopathy. From RNA transcripts, TCR beta CDR3 regions were amplified. The TCR CDR3 first-round RT-PCR relied on the HTBI primer set. MiXCR, applied by TCRdb to the multiplex PCR reads, yields one record per CDR3 protein. Among approximately 640,000 distinct CDR3 sequences listed, 17% were seen once. Sequences were obtained from blood. These receptors all come from a man over 45 with Graves' hyperthyroidism.

The chain employs TRBV3-1 and TRBJ2-7; 7 bases align to TRBD2. CDR1 and CDR2 (germline): LGHDT, YNNKEL (reference sequence). The CDR3 contains 15 residues. Losses at the gene ends were 1 base for V and 4 bases for J; bases not matched to a gene: 7. CDR3: CASSQAGLGVYEQYF. CDR3 coding DNA: TGTGCCAGCAGCCAAGCAGGACTAGGGGTATACGAGCAGTACTTC.

This clonotype has at least ten counts. The J gene is TRBJ2-5, the V gene TRBV15; perhaps D is TRBD1 or TRBD2 (6 bases each). The CDR3 runs 14 residues. Per the germline V gene, CDR1 is LNHNV and CDR2 is YYDKDF (reference sequence). Trimming removed 2 bases at V and 2 bases at J, with 9 bases between. The CDR3 region is CATSRWRGQETQYF. Written as DNA, the CDR3 is TGTGCCACCAGCAGATGGAGGGGGCAAGAGACCCAGTACTTC. The entire variable domain, with the rest obtained from reference TRBV15 and TRBJ2-5, is as follows: DAMVIQNPRYQVTQFGKPVTLSCSQTLNHNVMYWYQQKSSQAPKLLFHYYDKDFNNEADTPDNFQSRRPNTSFCFLDIRSPGLGDTAMYLCATSRWRGQETQYFGPGTRLLVL.

This clonotype was detected ten times or more. The chain is built from TRBV11-2 and TRBJ2-1, with 11 bases lining up with TRBD2. There are 18 residues in the CDR3. J was trimmed by 0 bases and V by 2 bases; bases with no gene match: 6. Germline-derived CDR1 and CDR2 are SGHAT and FQNNGV. As DNA, the CDR3 is TGTGCCAGCAGCTTACTAATGACTAGCGGGACCTCCTACAATGAGCAGTTCTTC. It translates to CASSLLMTSGTSYNEQFF.

This clonotype turned up a few times. The V gene is TRBV27, the J gene TRBJ1-5, with a tentative D call TRBD1 (6 bases). Per germline, CDR1 MNHEY and CDR2 SMNVEV (reference sequence). This CDR3 contains 14 residues. Trimming removed 6 bases from V and 1 base from J, with 10 bases in between. Here the CDR3 DNA reads TGTGCCAGCAGCCAGGACAGAAGCAATCAGCCCCAGCATTTT. This translates into CASSQDRSNQPQHF.

This clonotype was seen only a few times. A much larger clone is a single base away; this may be a read error. No conserved phenylalanine or tryptophan ends this CDR3, so it is likely a read error. The chain carries TRBV30 and TRBJ2-4, with 10 bases identical to TRBD2. The length of the CDR3 is 15 residues. J gave up 8 bases and V 2 bases, and 9 bases lay outside the gene matches. Germline V gene data show CDR1 as GTSNPN and CDR2 as SVGIG (reference sequence). CDR3 bases: TGTGCCTGGAGTCGACAGAGCGGGAGGGGGGACATTCAGTACCTC. This sequence encodes CAWSRQSGRGDIQYL.

This clonotype was detected only a few times. This sequence joins TRBV28 and TRBJ1-1, with 7 bases aligning to TRBD1. Germline lookup yields CDR1 MDHEN and CDR2 SYDVKM. The CDR3 is made up of 14 amino acids. V gave up 3 bases and J gave up 3 bases; unmatched junction bases: 4. The CDR3 nucleotides read TGTGCCAGCAGTTTCGAGGACAGGTACACTGAAGCTTTCTTT. This translates into CASSFEDRYTEAFF.

V is TRBV6-2 or TRBV6-3 and J is TRBJ1-4, with D maybe TRBD1 (5 bases). This CDR3 spans 15 amino acids. The ends were cut back, 4 bases at V and 4 bases at J, with 13 bases in the middle. The germline CDR1 and CDR2 sequences are MNHEY and SVGEGT. This CDR3 is CASSFTRDGNEKLFF. The CDR3 region has the DNA TGTGCCAGCAGTTTTACCCGGGACGGTAATGAAAAACTGTTTTTT.

This clonotype has just a few counts. This sequence joins TRBV19 and TRBJ1-1; no clear D gene. CDR1 and CDR2 from the germline V gene are LNHDA and SQIVND (reference sequence). V was clipped by 2 bases and J by 4 bases, with 11 bases between them. The CDR3 consists of 14 residues. CDR3 protein: CASSIHPETTEAFF. For the CDR3, the DNA is TGTGCCAGTAGTATACACCCCGAAACCACTGAAGCTTTCTTT. The variable domain in full, completed from reference TRBV19 and TRBJ1-1, reads DGGITQSPKYLFRKEGQNVTLSCEQNLNHDAMYWYRQDPGQGLRLIYYSQIVNDFQKGDIAEGYSVSREKKESFPLTVTSAQKNPTAFYLCASSIHPETTEAFFGQGTRLTVV.

V usage is TRBV7-9 and J usage is TRBJ1-6; the match to TRBD1 covers 7 bases. V was clipped by 5 bases and J by 10 bases; unmatched bases: 11. CDR3 length: 15 residues. Germline lookup yields CDR1 SEHNR and CDR2 FQNEAQ (reference sequence). The DNA for the CDR3 is TGTGCCAGCAGCCCCCTTCAGGGGGACAAATCACCCCTCCACTTT. This codes for CASSPLQGDKSPLHF.

This clonotype was observed a few times. The rearrangement links TRBV6-1 to TRBJ2-7, with D possibly TRBD2 on 6 matching bases. The CDR3 is 12 amino acids. Per the germline V gene, CDR1 is MNHNS and CDR2 is SASEGT. Trimming took off 11 bases at V and 0 bases at J, with 11 bases between the two ends. CDR3 sequence (DNA): TGTGCCGGGGGGACGGTCTCCTACGAGCAGTACTTC. Translation gives CAGGTVSYEQYF.

This clonotype was recorded many times. V usage is TRBV2 and J usage is TRBJ1-4; no clear D gene. The CDR3 runs 14 residues. Deletions cut 6 bases from V and 7 bases from J, with 15 bases between. The germline V gene has CDR1 SNHLY and CDR2 FYNNEI. The CDR3 nucleotides are TGTGCCAGCAGCATAACCTCAGTAGGTGAAAAACTGTTTTTT. It specifies CASSITSVGEKLFF.

This clonotype was recorded at least ten times. V usage is TRBV12-3 or TRBV12-4 and J usage is TRBJ2-7, with 12 bases that match TRBD2. With V trimmed by 5 bases and J by 3 bases, 2 bases remained unmatched. The CDR3 sequence is 14 residues long. The CDR3 loop is CASSGLAGYYEQYF. The CDR3 nucleotides read TGTGCCAGCAGTGGACTAGCGGGATACTACGAGCAGTACTTC.